One and the same sample provided the 23 T cell receptor beta chains below, sequenced in a study of T-cell memory formation after mild COVID-19 (dated by TCRdb to the early 2020s). The method behind the library was 5' RACE. Sequencing was carried out with an Illumina NovaSeq 6000. The public reads were reanalyzed by TCRdb: fastp trimming at Q25, MiXCR alignment, in-frame beta chains only. Every CDR3 protein is listed once, alongside the most common genes and DNA of its rows. In this sample the table shows roughly 480,000 distinct CDR3 sequences, roughly 25% of which occur a single time. The ten largest clones take up about 12% of the sample. The sample comprised PBMCs or a T cell subset sorted from them (not recorded which). These receptors originate from an adult woman who had mild COVID-19 (a few samples of this study predate the infection). The sample titles of this study are shuffled in the database, so cell type and time point are left out; the donor was told from shared clones.

This clonotype was observed a handful of times. The J gene is TRBJ2-1, the V gene TRBV21-1. TRBV21-1 is deemed a pseudogene. The CDR3 is made up of 16 amino acids. The CDR3 spells CASSKDQGVTYNEQFF. CDR3 nucleotides: TGTGCCAGCAGCAAAGATCAGGGAGTTACCTACAATGAGCAGTTCTTC.

This clonotype was seen only once. This chain joins TRBV5-1 and TRBJ1-1; 9 nucleotides line up with TRBD1. Germline CDR1 SGHRS, CDR2 YFSETQ. The trim removed 2 bases at V and 1 base at J, leaving 3 bases unmatched. The CDR3 is 15 amino acids. CDR3 protein: CASSLWDRANTEAFF. CDR3 in DNA: TGCGCCAGCAGCTTATGGGACAGGGCGAACACTGAAGCTTTCTTT.

This clonotype was detected a few times. The rearrangement uses TRBV5-1 and TRBJ2-7; 9 bases align to TRBD1. The CDR3 is 14 residues long. With 7 bases clipped from V and 5 bases from J, the junction kept 10 bases outside the gene matches. Germline values: CDR1 SGHRS, CDR2 YFSETQ. CDR3 region: CASWRTGVRDEQYF. For the CDR3, the DNA is TGCGCCAGCTGGCGGACAGGGGTACGCGACGAGCAGTACTTC.

This clonotype was counted many times. The V gene is TRBV7-2, the J gene TRBJ2-3; D uncertain. The CDR3 consists of 12 residues. V lost 5 bases and J 6 bases, leaving 9 bases between the germline ends. Germline V gene data show CDR1 as SGHTA and CDR2 as FQGNSA. The CDR3 region is CASSPYSDTQYF. The CDR3 nucleotides read TGTGCCAGCAGCCCCTATTCGGATACGCAGTATTTT.

The chain combines TRBV5-1 with TRBJ2-1, with TRBD1 identical over 9 bases. Germline values: CDR1 SGHRS, CDR2 YFSETQ. This CDR3 comprises 14 residues. The junction had 4 bases not matched to a gene; V was cut back by 2 bases and J by 7 bases. This chain's CDR3 is CASSFGTGRNEQFF. Here the CDR3 DNA reads TGCGCCAGCAGCTTCGGGACAGGGAGAAATGAGCAGTTCTTC.

J is TRBJ2-7 and V is TRBV20-1, with D possibly called TRBD1 or TRBD2 (5 bases each). CDR1 is DFQATT, CDR2 SNEGSKA, per germline (reference sequence). V lost 1 base and J 1 base, leaving 20 bases between the germline ends. The CDR3 runs 17 residues. The CDR3 here is CSARAYSRARVSYEQYF. In DNA form, the CDR3 reads TGCAGTGCTAGAGCTTACTCCAGGGCGAGGGTATCCTACGAGCAGTACTTC.

The J gene is TRBJ1-1, the V gene TRBV12-3 or TRBV12-4, with D perhaps TRBD1 (5 bases). V was pared by 8 bases and J by 0 bases, with 19 bases between. This CDR3 spans 16 amino acids. The DNA of the CDR3 is TGTGCCAGCCAACCGGCATGGGGGGTCATGAACACTGAAGCTTTCTTT. Translated, it gives CASQPAWGVMNTEAFF.

The table lists this clonotype with a few counts. V and J are TRBV5-1 and TRBJ2-1; no clear D. Germline lookup yields CDR1 SGHRS and CDR2 YFSETQ. The CDR3 totals 15 residues. Deletions cut 4 bases from V and 2 bases from J, with 13 bases between. CDR3 loop: CASSVRTITYNEQFF. The CDR3, as DNA: TGCGCCAGCAGCGTACGCACGATCACCTACAATGAGCAGTTCTTC. The variable domain in full, completed from reference TRBV5-1 and TRBJ2-1, reads KAGVTQTPRYLIKTRGQQVTLSCSPISGHRSVSWYQQTPGQGLQFLFEYFSETQRNKGNFPGRFSGRQFSNSRSEMNVSTLELGDSALYLCASSVRTITYNEQFFGPGTRLTVL.

The V and J genes are TRBV30 and TRBJ1-5, with a tentative D call TRBD1 (5 bases). Trimming left V 2 bases short and J 6 bases short, with 11 bases between. The germline gives CDR1 GTSNPN, CDR2 SVGIG (reference sequence). This CDR3 spans 13 amino acids. CDR3 protein: CAWSTSGTQPQHF. The CDR3 DNA reads TGTGCCTGGAGTACTTCGGGGACTCAGCCCCAGCATTTT.

The table lists this clonotype with a few counts. V usage is TRBV7-3 and J usage is TRBJ2-7; TRBD2 might be the D (6 bases). Germline lookup yields CDR1 SGHTA and CDR2 FQGTGA. This CDR3 has 15 residues. Trimming removed 1 base from V and 5 bases from J, with 15 bases in between. The CDR3 DNA sequence: TGTGCCAGCAGCTTAAGTGGCGGGGCCCAGGACGAGCAGTACTTC. This gives the protein CASSLSGGAQDEQYF.

Here the CDR3 DNA reads TGTGCCAGCAGCTTAGATCAGGACACTGAAGCTTTCTTT. It is translated as CASSLDQDTEAFF. The chain combines TRBV11-3 with TRBJ1-1; D not resolved. Trimming cost V 0 bases and J 3 bases, with 5 bases left between them. CDR1 and CDR2 from the germline V gene are SGHNT and YENEEA. The CDR3 contains 13 residues.

V is TRBV19 and J is TRBJ1-2; the D is unclear. The CDR3 is 16 amino acids. Trimming took off 2 bases at V and 2 bases at J, with 15 bases between the two ends. Per germline, CDR1 LNHDA and CDR2 SQIVND (reference sequence). The CDR3 region is CASSISNGAGNYGYTF. CDR3 coding DNA: TGTGCCAGTAGTATATCAAACGGCGCCGGCAACTATGGCTACACCTTC.

The chain has TRBV4-3 and TRBJ1-6; D is possibly TRBD1 (5 bases). V was pared by 0 bases and J by 12 bases, with 12 bases between. The germline V gene encodes CDR1 LGHNA and CDR2 YSLEER. The CDR3 runs to 14 residues. The CDR3 sequence is CASSQERGWGPLHF. The CDR3 coding sequence is TGCGCCAGCAGCCAAGAAAGGGGCTGGGGACCCCTCCACTTT.

V usage is TRBV7-6 and J usage is TRBJ2-3; 14 nucleotides agree with TRBD2. Germline-derived CDR1 and CDR2 are SGHVS and FNYEAQ. J gave up 0 bases and V 5 bases, and 7 bases lay outside the gene matches. There are 18 residues in the CDR3. The CDR3 DNA is TGTGCCAGCAGCCAACCGGGACTAGCGGGGGTTAGCACAGATACGCAGTATTTT. This encodes CASSQPGLAGVSTDTQYF.

This clonotype was counted a few times. The chain is built from TRBV12-3 or TRBV12-4 and TRBJ1-3; D is ambiguous. CDR3 length: 16 amino acids. Trimming left V 3 bases short and J 8 bases short, with 20 bases between. In nucleotides, the CDR3 is TGTGCCAGCAGTTTTGCCCCGGAGAAAATTCCTTACACCATATATTTT. Translation gives CASSFAPEKIPYTIYF.

The sample holds a few counts of this clonotype. The rearrangement uses TRBV2 and TRBJ2-1, with 12 nucleotides matching TRBD2. Unmatched junction bases numbered 6, after V lost 8 bases and J lost 4 bases. Per the germline V gene, CDR1 is SNHLY and CDR2 is FYNNEI. The CDR3 has 15 residues. CDR3 nucleotide sequence: TGTGCCAGCGCGAGCCTAGCGGGGGGGTACAATGAGCAGTTCTTC. Translated, it gives CASASLAGGYNEQFF.

The V and J genes are TRBV14 and TRBJ2-5, with no clear D. CDR1 and CDR2 from the germline V gene are SGHDN and FVKESK. CDR3 length: 15 residues. Deletions cut 0 bases from V and 1 base from J, with 9 bases between. In DNA, the CDR3 is TGTGCCAGCAGCCAAGATTTGACGGTCCAAGAGACCCAGTACTTC. This encodes CASSQDLTVQETQYF.

This clonotype has more than one count but fewer than ten. The chain recombines TRBV7-9 with TRBJ1-1; D possibly corresponds to TRBD1 (6 bases). Per germline, CDR1 SEHNR and CDR2 FQNEAQ (reference sequence). The CDR3 length is 15 residues. Trimming stripped 5 bases from V and 1 base from J, with 14 bases between. The CDR3 is CASSVPTGKNTEAFF. CDR3 DNA: TGTGCCAGCAGCGTACCAACAGGGAAGAACACTGAAGCTTTCTTT.

This chain links TRBV7-2 with TRBJ2-7; 8 bases fit TRBD1. Germline values: CDR1 SGHTA, CDR2 FQGNSA. The CDR3 loop spans 15 amino acids. Trimming at V came to 5 bases and at J to 2 bases, leaving 8 bases not matched to a gene. The CDR3 sequence: CASSPDRVATYEQYF. For the CDR3, the DNA is TGTGCCAGCAGCCCGGACAGGGTAGCGACCTACGAGCAGTACTTC.

This clonotype was picked up many times. The chain couples TRBV6-5 to TRBJ1-6, with D possibly being TRBD1 (5 bases). The CDR3 runs 14 residues. Germline CDR1 MNHEY, CDR2 SVGAGI. The V and J ends lost 0 bases and 7 bases respectively, with 7 bases between them. CDR3 in DNA: TGTGCCAGCAGTTACTCCGGGGGGAATTCACCCCTCCACTTT. Residues: CASSYSGGNSPLHF.

The V gene is TRBV3-1, the J gene TRBJ1-5, with unresolved D. This CDR3 has 11 residues. In germline, CDR1 is LGHDT, CDR2 YNNKEL (reference sequence). Trimming pared 8 bases from V and 8 bases from J, leaving 10 bases between. This CDR3 is CASGESKPQHF. In DNA, the CDR3 is TGTGCCAGCGGGGAGTCAAAGCCCCAGCATTTT.

This clonotype was counted a few times. The rearrangement links TRBV5-1 to TRBJ2-3, with D uncertain. There are 16 residues in the CDR3. Per the germline V gene, CDR1 is SGHRS and CDR2 is YFSETQ. The V and J ends lost 4 bases and 5 bases respectively, with 20 bases between them. CDR3 coding DNA: TGCGCCAGCAGCCTTTGGGTGGGCATGGCAGGAGATACGCAGTATTTT. As protein: CASSLWVGMAGDTQYF.

This clonotype turned up a few times. This sequence joins TRBV4-1 and TRBJ1-2; D perhaps matches TRBD1 (6 bases). The CDR3 extends over 16 amino acids. Trimming left V 0 bases short and J 7 bases short, with 18 bases between. CDR1 is MGHRA and CDR2 is YSYEKL in the germline V gene. CDR3 sequence (DNA): TGCGCCAGCAGCCAAGATGGCGGACGGGGGCTTGGTGGCTACACCTTC. Translation gives CASSQDGGRGLGGYTF.